The text below deals with one TCR beta chain. Germline lookup yields CDR1 LNHDA and CDR2 SQIVND (reference sequence). Trimming cost V 6 bases and J 9 bases; bases outside gene matches: 16. The CDR3 has 16 amino acids. Execution of the assay was at deep level. Original data processing: In the immunoSEQ data, sequences were junction-only and lacked quality scores, so filtering differed. Clones were read by immunoSEQ multiplex PCR, and TCRdb kept only the in-frame ones, dropping some. D and trimming were read from the DNA, whereas the V and J calls and clone size are those reported in that table. The profile shows about 2.4 million clones, approximately 93% of them singletons. Donors had no recently reported acute infections or vaccinations and were HIV-negative. The split of CD4+ cells yielded CD45RA+ naive and CD45RA-negative memory subsets. This sample was taken from a study of shared clonotypes between healthy human individuals.

V is TRBV19 and J is TRBJ2-4; 8 bases line up with TRBD1. Material: naive CD4+ T cells from PBMCs. Documented subset: CD45RA+ positively selected. The clonotype was recovered from a man between 18 and 35 years old in good health. Some clones in this sample may be carry-over from other donors' samples. The CDR3 bases are TGTGCCAGTAGCAATGGGACGGACAGGGTGTGGGGCATTCAGTACTTC. Its protein is CASSNGTDRVWGIQYF. Full variable domain (outside the CDR3, taken from reference TRBV19 and TRBJ2-4): DGGITQSPKYLFRKEGQNVTLSCEQNLNHDAMYWYRQDPGQGLRLIYYSQIVNDFQKGDIAEGYSVSREKKESFPLTVTSAQKNPTAFYLCASSNGTDRVWGIQYFGAGTRLSVL.